The source of this T cell receptor (beta chain) is a study of radiotherapy plus CTLA-4 blockade in lung cancer. The table came from immunoSEQ multiplex PCR; TCRdb's copy has only in-frame clones and leaves some out. Of 40,000 to 50,000 clones listed, 82% were seen once; the top ten hold approximately 3.3%. Enrolled patients, whose metastatic non-small-cell lung cancer was chemo-refractory, received focal radiation plus CTLA-4 blockade with ipilimumab. Trimming left V 4 bases short and J 6 bases short, with 16 bases between. Germline CDR1 and CDR2: SGDLS and YYNGEE. This CDR3 spans 14 amino acids. J is TRBJ1-2 and V is TRBV9; D is possibly TRBD1 (6 bases). The sample was peripheral blood, taken from a patient treated with radiotherapy plus ipilimumab. This receptor was identified in a human donor with non-small cell lung cancer who had stable disease on radiotherapy plus ipilimumab. CDR3 loop: CASSSTYRDDGYTF. The CDR3 DNA is TGTGCCAGCAGCTCGACGTACAGGGATGATGGCTACACCTTC.